Given below is one T cell receptor (beta chain) in context. A read error may produce the germline difference seen at one junction end. Germline assignment: CDR1 DFQATT and CDR2 SNEGSKA (reference sequence). CDR3 length: 16 residues. This sample stems from a study of neurological immune-mediated disorders. The study built sorted libraries from 800,000 to 1,000,000 CD4+ or CD8+ T cells. The team produced cDNA through 5'RACE using 10-nucleotide random UMIs. Each CDR3 protein gets one entry after TCRdb re-called the 5' RACE reads with MiXCR. Of some 10,000 distinct CDR3 sequences listed, 21% are singletons.

This chain links TRBV20-1 with TRBJ1-1, with D tentatively TRBD1 (6 bases). The sequence was obtained from a woman in her sixties with HTLV-1-associated myelopathy (HAM/TSP). The specimen sequenced was CD8+ T cells from blood. CDR3 nucleotides: TGCAGTGATATACCCTTGGGGGGGGCTGAATATTCTGAAGCCTTCTTT. Its translation: CSDIPLGGAEYSEAFF.